The 19 T cell receptor beta chains listed next were all sequenced from one sample in a study of T cell responses to AZD1222 COVID-19 vaccine. Libraries were prepared by immunoSEQ multiplex PCR; TCRdb keeps only in-frame clonotypes and omits some of them. The repertoire includes about 94,000 clones, about 88% of them detected once, and roughly 14% sits in the top ten. Sample: peripheral blood, taken on day 0 of AZD1222 vaccination. Receptors were obtained from an adult in good health.

The J gene is TRBJ1-5, the V gene TRBV28; D not certain. The CDR3 sequence is 14 residues long. Germline V CDR1 and CDR2: MDHEN, SYDVKM. V shed 9 bases and J shed 2 bases, with 14 bases lying between them. CDR3 sequence reads: CASQLVRGNQPQHF. In nucleotides, the CDR3 is TGTGCCAGTCAACTGGTCCGGGGCAATCAGCCCCAGCATTTT.

The chain recombines TRBV10-3 with TRBJ2-3; D not certain. V was shortened by 4 bases and J by 2 bases, with 4 bases between the two germline ends. This CDR3 region has 12 residues. Germline lookup yields CDR1 ENHRY and CDR2 SYGVKD. This CDR3 reads CAISGTTDTQYF. As DNA, the CDR3 is TGTGCCATCAGTGGGACCACAGATACGCAGTATTTT.

CDR3 sequence: CASSLAIAGATDTQYF. The CDR3 DNA reads TGTGCCAGCAGCTTAGCCATAGCGGGGGCCACAGATACGCAGTATTTT. The chain couples TRBV7-2 to TRBJ2-3; 9 positions agree with TRBD2. The CDR3 has 16 residues. Germline V lookup: CDR1 SGHTA, CDR2 FQGNSA. V lost 0 bases and J lost 2; bases outside the gene matches: 3.

The rearrangement uses TRBV6-2 or TRBV6-3 and TRBJ2-7; D may be TRBD2 (7 bases). Germline values: CDR1 MNHEY, CDR2 SVGEGT. Trimming pared 5 bases from V and 3 bases from J, leaving 20 bases between. The CDR3 consists of 16 residues. The CDR3 DNA reads TGTGCCAGCAGTGGGGGGCGAGGGAGGGGCATCTACGAGCAGTACTTC. Translation: CASSGGRGRGIYEQYF.

The CDR3 DNA sequence: TGTGCCAGCCAGGACAGGGAGAACACTGAAGCTTTCTTT. As protein: CASQDRENTEAFF. This chain uses TRBV18 with TRBJ1-1; 8 bases match TRBD1. The CDR3 is 13 residues long. The ends lost 8 bases at V and 1 base at J; junction bases unmatched: 3. The germline V gene has CDR1 KGHSH and CDR2 LQKENI.

V usage is TRBV28 and J usage is TRBJ2-7; 8 bases are a match to TRBD1. In germline, CDR1 is MDHEN, CDR2 SYDVKM. The J segment lost 5 bases and the V segment lost 3 bases, leaving 12 bases of the junction unmatched. There are 16 residues in the CDR3. This CDR3 is CASSFSTGGQADEQYF. The CDR3 DNA is TGTGCCAGCAGTTTCTCCACAGGGGGACAAGCTGACGAGCAGTACTTC. Based on the CDR3 plus reference TRBV28 and TRBJ2-7, the full variable domain is DVKVTQSSRYLVKRTGEKVFLECVQDMDHENMFWYRQDPGLGLRLIYFSYDVKMKEKGDIPEGYSVSREKKERFSLILESASTNQTSMYLCASSFSTGGQADEQYFGPGTRLTVT.

This sequence joins TRBV10-3 and TRBJ2-5, with D tentatively TRBD1 (6 bases). The CDR3 runs to 14 residues. V was shortened by 4 bases and J by 2 bases, with 11 bases between the two germline ends. Germline CDR1 reads ENHRY; CDR2 reads SYGVKD. The CDR3 nucleotides are TGTGCCATCAGTGGCCAGGGGCTACAAGAGACCCAGTACTTC. Protein: CAISGQGLQETQYF.

This clone is a singleton in its sample. Written as DNA, the CDR3 is TGTGCCAGCAGCCTCCACGGCTCTGGGGCCAACGTCCTGACTTTC. This gives the protein CASSLHGSGANVLTF. The J gene is TRBJ2-6, the V gene TRBV7-3; no definite D call. Deletions cut 5 bases from V and 0 bases from J, with 8 bases between. Germline V gene lookup returns CDR1 SGHTA and CDR2 FQGTGA. CDR3 length: 15 amino acids.

J is TRBJ2-7 and V is TRBV9; TRBD2 matches 7 bases. The CDR3 is 13 residues long. V was clipped by 3 bases and J by 12 bases; unmatched bases: 12. Germline CDR1 SGDLS, CDR2 YYNGEE. CDR3 bases: TGTGCCAGCAGCGGAGACGGAGCGGGAACTCCGTACTTC. The encoded protein is CASSGDGAGTPYF.

The chain recombines TRBV19 with TRBJ1-3, with D unresolved. This CDR3 has 15 amino acids. Germline CDR1 reads LNHDA; CDR2 reads SQIVND (reference sequence). With 4 bases removed from V and 0 bases from J, the gap between germline ends came to 10 bases. CDR3 region: CASSTNTDSGNTIYF. The CDR3 DNA reads as TGTGCCAGTAGTACAAACACCGACTCTGGAAACACCATATATTTT.

The chain employs TRBV10-1 and TRBJ1-4; possible D gene TRBD1, 6 bases. The V end was cut by 4 bases, the J end by 10 bases, with 10 bases between. The CDR3 runs to 12 residues. Germline loops: CDR1 WNHNN, CDR2 SYGVQD (reference sequence). DNA of the CDR3: TGCGCCAGCAGTGCGGACAGATCAAAACTGTTTTTT. It translates to CASSADRSKLFF.

J is TRBJ1-5 and V is TRBV4-2, with a tentative D call TRBD1 (6 bases). CDR3 length equals 15 residues. Deletions cut 1 base from V and 3 bases from J, with 10 bases between. Germline loops: CDR1 LGHNA, CDR2 YNFKEQ. The CDR3 is CASSQGPGDNQPQHF. The CDR3 DNA is TGTGCCAGCAGCCAAGGTCCAGGGGACAATCAGCCCCAGCATTTT.

The chain combines TRBV3-1 (or the pseudogene TRBV3-2) with TRBJ2-3; no definite D call. V was shortened by 7 bases and J by 4 bases, with 15 bases between the two germline ends. This CDR3 region has 14 residues. The V gene's germline CDR1 is LGHDT and CDR2 YNNKEL (reference sequence). CDR3 loop: CASNALGSPDTQYF. CDR3 in DNA: TGTGCCAGCAACGCCCTCGGCTCGCCAGATACGCAGTATTTT.

This chain links TRBV4-2 with TRBJ1-1, with D uncertain. CDR1 and CDR2 from the germline V gene are LGHNA and YNFKEQ. The CDR3 sequence is 11 residues long. Trimming took off 2 bases at V and 6 bases at J, with 4 bases between the two ends. As DNA, the CDR3 is TGTGCCAGCAGCCAACGGGCTGAAGCTTTCTTT. Its protein is CASSQRAEAFF.

The chain combines TRBV7-9 with TRBJ2-5; D could derive from TRBD1 or TRBD2 (5 bases each). The CDR3 totals 12 residues. Trimming pared 5 bases from V and 11 bases from J, leaving 15 bases between. The germline V gene has CDR1 SEHNR and CDR2 FQNEAQ (reference sequence). The CDR3 DNA follows: TGTGCCAGCAGCCACGGGGCTCATCCACAGTACTTC. It specifies CASSHGAHPQYF.

The rearrangement joins TRBV18 to TRBJ1-3, with TRBD1 identical over 8 bases. V shed 3 bases and J 0 bases; nucleotides not matched to a gene: 4. This CDR3 has 16 residues. Germline V gives CDR1 KGHSH, CDR2 LQKENI. Here the CDR3 reads CASSPDRDYSGNTIYF. The CDR3 nucleotides read TGTGCCAGCTCACCGGACAGGGACTACTCTGGAAACACCATATATTTT.

This rearrangement joins TRBV3-1 (or the pseudogene TRBV3-2) to TRBJ1-2, with 8 bases that match TRBD1. The CDR3 extends over 14 amino acids. V gave up 3 bases and J gave up 7 bases; unmatched junction bases: 7. The germline gives CDR1 LGHDT, CDR2 YNNKEL (reference sequence). CDR3: CASSQADRAVGYTF. CDR3 nucleotides: TGTGCCAGCAGCCAGGCGGACAGGGCGGTTGGCTACACCTTC.

J is TRBJ2-3 and V is TRBV5-4; no firm D call. From germline, CDR1 is SGHNT and CDR2 YYREEE (reference sequence). The V and J ends lost 4 bases and 2 bases respectively, with 8 bases between them. This CDR3 has 13 amino acids. CDR3 sequence: CASSMTYTDTQYF. CDR3 DNA: TGTGCCAGCAGCATGACCTACACAGATACGCAGTATTTT.

This clone appeared once. The chain uses TRBV10-3 and TRBJ1-3; maybe TRBD1 (5 bases). With 3 bases removed from V and 1 base from J, the gap between germline ends came to 22 bases. Germline CDR1 is ENHRY and CDR2 is SYGVKD. The CDR3 is 19 amino acids. The CDR3 DNA reads TGTGCCATCAGTGACCAGAATCCGAGACAGTTAGGTTCTGGAAACACCATATATTTT. It encodes CAISDQNPRQLGSGNTIYF.